This T cell receptor (beta chain) comes out of a study of vaccination and CD4 T cells after COVID-19. V gave up 3 bases and J gave up 0 bases, with 2 bases separating them. CDR1 is SEHNR, CDR2 FQNEAQ, per germline (reference sequence). CDR3 length: 13 residues. TCRdb used MiXCR to reprocess the PCR reads, holding one entry per CDR3 protein. Here the sample spans tens of thousands of distinct CDR3 sequences, roughly 50% being singletons. The time point denotes: late sampling 161 to 241 days after vaccination in a few convalescent patients. The specimen comprised CD4+ T cells from blood, sampled about 7 months after SARS-CoV-2 vaccination. The origin of this receptor is a human donor who had recovered from COVID-19. The chain joins TRBV7-9 to TRBJ2-2; unclear D gene. This CDR3 is CASSLTNTGELFF. DNA of the CDR3: TGTGCCAGCAGCTTGACGAACACCGGGGAGCTGTTTTTT.